This TCR beta chain was recovered during a study of T cell responses to AZD1222 COVID-19 vaccine. General observations from the study: Reportedly, close to half of spike-specific TCRs are directed against unmutated variant regions. A rise in Spike-specific TCR breadth and depth followed two AZD1222 doses. Seropositive status at baseline applied to only 5 to 7 AZD1222 recipients.

For this clone: Its specificity is not known.

V was pared by 6 bases and J by 7 bases, with 15 bases between. The CDR3 has 13 amino acids. The germline gives CDR1 SNHLY, CDR2 FYNNEI. Assay: immunoSEQ multiplex PCR; the TCRdb copy retains only in-frame clones and omits some. This sample carries roughly 67,000 clones, almost 90% of them seen once, and the ten largest clones take around 7.8%. The chain carries TRBV2 and TRBJ1-2; perhaps TRBD1 as D (5 bases). The clonotype comes from an adult in good health. Sequencing was performed on peripheral blood, taken on day 0 of AZD1222 vaccination. In nucleotides, the CDR3 is TGTGCCAGCAGCCTAAACCGGGGCACTGGCTACACCTTC. Its protein is CASSLNRGTGYTF.